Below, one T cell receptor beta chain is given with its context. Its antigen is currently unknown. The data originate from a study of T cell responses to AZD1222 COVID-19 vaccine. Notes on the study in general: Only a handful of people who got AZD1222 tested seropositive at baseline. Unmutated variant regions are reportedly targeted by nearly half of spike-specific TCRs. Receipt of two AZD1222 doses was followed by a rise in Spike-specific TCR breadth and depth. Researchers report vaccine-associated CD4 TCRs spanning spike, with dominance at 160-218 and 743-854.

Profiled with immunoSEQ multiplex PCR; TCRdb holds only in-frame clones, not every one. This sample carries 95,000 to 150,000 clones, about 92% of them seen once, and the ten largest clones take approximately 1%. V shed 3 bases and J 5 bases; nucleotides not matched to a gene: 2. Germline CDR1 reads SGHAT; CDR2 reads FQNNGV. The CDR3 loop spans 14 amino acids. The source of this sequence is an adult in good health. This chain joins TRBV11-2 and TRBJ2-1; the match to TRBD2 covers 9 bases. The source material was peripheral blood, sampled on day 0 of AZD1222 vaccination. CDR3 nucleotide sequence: TGTGCCAGCAGCTTGGGGACTAGCAACAATGAGCAGTTCTTC. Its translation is CASSLGTSNNEQFF.